These 25 T cell receptor beta chains were all obtained from the same sample, sequenced in a study of blood T cell repertoires in COVID-19. The assay was immunoSEQ multiplex PCR, and TCRdb's table has in-frame clones only and misses some. The table has around 310,000 clones, roughly nine tenths seen once; the top ten hold less than 9.5%. Sequencing was carried out using PBMCs or T cells enriched from blood (not recorded which). The receptor set was obtained from a woman in her 30s who had recovered from COVID-19.

About this clone itself: The junction shows a germline mismatch at one end, possibly a read error. The V call is TRBV5-1, the J call TRBJ1-2, with D perhaps matching TRBD1 (6 bases). There are 16 residues in the CDR3. Germline V gene data show CDR1 as SGHRS and CDR2 as YFSETQ. The CDR3 DNA reads TGCGCCAGCAGTTTGGGACACCGAAACACTAACTATGGCTACACCTTC. Encoded protein: CASSLGHRNTNYGYTF.

This sequence joins TRBV5-1 and TRBJ1-1, with unresolved D. V was shortened by 9 bases and J by 6 bases, with 12 bases between the two germline ends. This CDR3 region has 11 residues. CDR1 is SGHRS and CDR2 is YFSETQ in the germline V gene. The chain's CDR3 is CAKALQAEAFF. The CDR3 coding sequence is TGCGCCAAGGCCCTCCAGGCTGAAGCTTTCTTT. The full variable domain, completed using reference TRBV5-1 and TRBJ1-1, is KAGVTQTPRYLIKTRGQQVTLSCSPISGHRSVSWYQQTPGQGLQFLFEYFSETQRNKGNFPGRFSGRQFSNSRSEMNVSTLELGDSALYLCAKALQAEAFFGQGTRLTVV.

CDR3: CASSYQETQYF. CDR3 nucleotide sequence: TGTGCCAGTAGTTATCAAGAGACCCAGTACTTC. This rearrangement joins TRBV19 to TRBJ2-5; D is undetermined. Per germline, CDR1 LNHDA and CDR2 SQIVND (reference sequence). V lost 5 bases and J lost 2, with 3 bases in between. The CDR3 sequence is 11 residues long.

The J gene is TRBJ2-1, the V gene TRBV18; 9 bases align to TRBD2. The CDR3 sequence is 15 residues long. Germline V gene data show CDR1 as KGHSH and CDR2 as LQKENI. Trimming took 4 bases from V and 5 from J; bases not matched to a gene: 6. The CDR3 nucleotides read TGTGCCAGCTCACTAGGACTAGCGCGGGACAATGAGCAGTTCTTC. Protein product: CASSLGLARDNEQFF.

The chain employs TRBV27 and TRBJ1-6, with TRBD1 matching 7 bases. The CDR3 extends over 16 amino acids. CDR1 MNHEY and CDR2 SMNVEV come from the germline V gene (reference sequence). V lost 6 bases and J lost 5; bases outside the gene matches: 10. The CDR3 sequence is CASRSASGTDNSPLHF. The CDR3 nucleotides read TGTGCCAGCAGATCCGCTTCCGGGACAGATAATTCACCCCTCCACTTT.

This rearrangement joins TRBV11-3 to TRBJ2-1; 7 bases align to TRBD2. Germline values: CDR1 SGHNT, CDR2 YENEEA. The CDR3 loop spans 15 amino acids. Losses at the gene ends were 1 base for V and 1 base for J; bases not matched to a gene: 1. CDR3 amino acids: CASSLVAGSYNEQFF. CDR3 DNA: TGTGCCAGCAGCTTAGTAGCGGGTTCCTACAATGAGCAGTTCTTC.

This sequence joins TRBV5-1 and TRBJ2-5; D is possibly TRBD1 (5 bases). The V end lost 0 bases, the J end lost 7 bases, and 16 bases lay between the germline ends. The germline V gene encodes CDR1 SGHRS and CDR2 YFSETQ. This CDR3 is built from 15 residues. DNA for the CDR3: TGCGCCAGCAGCTTGGAACGGTCCGCCCAGGGGACCCAGTACTTC. Translated: CASSLERSAQGTQYF.

J is TRBJ1-1 and V is TRBV9, with D tentatively TRBD1 (5 bases). CDR1 and CDR2 (germline): SGDLS, YYNGEE. The CDR3 contains 17 residues. V lost 2 bases and J lost 1, with 18 bases in between. The CDR3 is CASSVLSGVTGNTEAFF. The CDR3 DNA follows: TGTGCCAGCAGCGTTCTAAGCGGGGTTACAGGGAACACTGAAGCTTTCTTT.

This clone was observed a few times. The rearrangement uses TRBV11-2 and TRBJ2-7; TRBD2 matches 10 bases. This CDR3 region has 17 residues. CDR1 and CDR2 from the germline V gene are SGHAT and FQNNGV. The J segment lost 0 bases and the V segment lost 3 bases, leaving 8 bases of the junction unmatched. The CDR3 spells CASSLGMASGSSYEQYF. Here the CDR3 DNA reads TGTGCCAGCAGCTTGGGGATGGCTAGCGGGAGCTCCTACGAGCAGTACTTC.

This chain links TRBV5-1 with TRBJ1-1; the D is unclear. The CDR3 is made up of 13 amino acids. The V and J ends lost 5 bases and 3 bases respectively, with 11 bases between them. In germline, CDR1 is SGHRS, CDR2 YFSETQ. The CDR3 bases are TGCGCCAGCAGGCGGGCGTTTGACACTGAAGCTTTCTTT. It yields the protein CASRRAFDTEAFF.

The chain combines TRBV12-5 with TRBJ2-5; no firm D call. The CDR3 is 13 residues long. The germline V gene has CDR1 LGHNT and CDR2 FRNRAP. Trimming cost V 7 bases and J 5 bases, with 14 bases left between them. The CDR3 spells CASVPRGRETQYF. Written as DNA, the CDR3 is TGTGCTAGTGTACCCCGCGGTCGGGAGACCCAGTACTTC.

The chain carries TRBV19 and TRBJ2-7; 8 nucleotides line up with TRBD1. Germline CDR1 is LNHDA and CDR2 is SQIVND (reference sequence). The CDR3 consists of 15 residues. J lost 3 bases, V lost 7 bases, and 11 bases had no gene match. The CDR3 region has the DNA TGTGCCAGTACCCCAGGGGGCACAGGGTACTACGAGCAGTACTTC. Encoded protein: CASTPGGTGYYEQYF.

The chain's CDR3 is CASSPTGGYEQYF. The CDR3 DNA is TGTGCCAGCAGTCCGACAGGGGGGTACGAGCAGTACTTC. The chain carries TRBV6-2 or TRBV6-3 and TRBJ2-7; TRBD1 aligns across 9 bases. V was clipped by 5 bases and J by 4 bases; unmatched bases: 3. The CDR3 is made up of 13 amino acids. Germline V gene lookup returns CDR1 MNHEY and CDR2 SVGEGT.

V is TRBV5-1 and J is TRBJ2-5; weak D call: TRBD2 (7 bases). V was trimmed by 3 bases and J by 2 bases, leaving 26 bases between them. Germline V CDR1 and CDR2: SGHRS, YFSETQ. CDR3 length: 19 residues. The DNA of the CDR3 is TGCGCCAGCAGCTATGGTGGCTACCGGGGGGCCGTAAATCAAGAGACCCAGTACTTC. Its translation: CASSYGGYRGAVNQETQYF.

Only a few counts were recorded for this clone. The V gene is TRBV11-2, the J gene TRBJ1-1, with TRBD1 as a possible D gene (5 bases). The CDR3 loop spans 14 amino acids. The V and J ends lost 7 bases and 4 bases respectively, with 16 bases between them. CDR1 is SGHAT, CDR2 FQNNGV, per germline. The CDR3 protein is CASNGGGSGTEAFF. The DNA for the CDR3 is TGTGCCAGCAACGGTGGGGGGTCGGGCACTGAAGCTTTCTTT.

The chain couples TRBV29-1 to TRBJ2-1; possible D gene TRBD2, 6 bases. The germline V and J ends were trimmed by 4 bases and 6 bases, with 10 bases remaining between them. This CDR3 is 12 amino acids long. Germline loops: CDR1 SQVTM, CDR2 ANQGSEA. The CDR3 bases are TGCAGCGTTGGGGTCGGGGGCAATGAGCAGTTCTTC. This encodes CSVGVGGNEQFF.

The chain carries TRBV7-9 and TRBJ1-4; D is ambiguous. V shed 5 bases and J shed 4 bases, with 11 bases lying between them. Germline V gives CDR1 SEHNR, CDR2 FQNEAQ (reference sequence). CDR3 size: 14 residues. The CDR3 region is CASSLRGRNEKLFF. The CDR3 bases are TGTGCCAGCAGCCTACGAGGCCGTAATGAAAAACTGTTTTTT.

The chain links TRBV5-1 to TRBJ1-2; 8 positions agree with TRBD1. The ends lost 4 bases at V and 7 bases at J; junction bases unmatched: 9. CDR1 is SGHRS, CDR2 YFSETQ, per germline. The CDR3 length is 14 residues. The CDR3, as DNA: TGCGCCAGCAGCGCCGGACAGGGAAGCAGTGGCTACACCTTC. It codes for CASSAGQGSSGYTF.

Only one count was recorded for this clone. This chain links TRBV10-3 with TRBJ1-2; D gene uncertain. The length of the CDR3 is 14 residues. Germline V gives CDR1 ENHRY, CDR2 SYGVKD. V lost 0 bases and J lost 1, with 6 bases in between. In DNA, the CDR3 is TGTGCCATCAGTGAGTCGAGTCTTAACTATGGCTACACCTTC. The encoded protein is CAISESSLNYGYTF.

This clone was seen a single time. The J gene is TRBJ1-2, the V gene TRBV4-3; D gene unclear. The CDR3 has 13 residues. Germline V gives CDR1 LGHNA, CDR2 YSLEER. The V end was cut by 6 bases, the J end by 8 bases, with 16 bases between. The CDR3 protein is CASRLDEGGGYTF. The DNA of the CDR3 is TGCGCCAGCAGGCTGGATGAGGGTGGCGGCTACACCTTC.

This chain joins TRBV19 and TRBJ2-1; 11 nucleotides line up with TRBD2. The CDR3 consists of 16 residues. Unmatched junction bases numbered 3, after V lost 3 bases and J lost 2 bases. Germline V CDR1 and CDR2: LNHDA, SQIVND (reference sequence). CDR3 amino acids: CASSIVAGGPYNEQFF. For the CDR3, the DNA is TGTGCCAGTAGTATCGTAGCGGGAGGGCCCTACAATGAGCAGTTCTTC.

DNA of the CDR3: TGTGCCAGCAGTTTAGGAGGGGAGATTAACTATGGCTACACCTTC. Residues: CASSLGGEINYGYTF. This chain joins TRBV28 and TRBJ1-2; the D gene is possibly TRBD1 (5 bases). Trimming took 2 bases from V and 1 from J, leaving 11 bases between them. Germline-derived CDR1 and CDR2 are MDHEN and SYDVKM. The CDR3 contains 15 residues.

This chain joins TRBV15 and TRBJ2-3; the match to TRBD1 covers 10 bases. This CDR3 contains 16 residues. J gave up 3 bases and V 5 bases, and 8 bases lay outside the gene matches. Germline CDR1 LNHNV, CDR2 YYDKDF (reference sequence). CDR3 in amino acids: CATSAQRDRGTDTQYF. The CDR3 nucleotides are TGTGCCACCAGCGCCCAAAGGGACAGGGGAACAGATACGCAGTATTTT.

This chain joins TRBV7-2 and TRBJ1-4; D is perhaps TRBD1 (6 bases). Germline V gene data show CDR1 as SGHTA and CDR2 as FQGNSA. The V gene lost 5 bases and the J gene lost 13 bases, with 17 bases spanning the gap. The CDR3 contains 13 residues. In DNA form, the CDR3 reads TGTGCCAGCAGCCCCGGACCCAGGGGTGGACTGTTTTTT. Protein product: CASSPGPRGGLFF.

The chain links TRBV5-1 to TRBJ2-1, with 8 positions matching TRBD2. The CDR3 has 15 amino acids. Germline CDR1 SGHRS, CDR2 YFSETQ. Germline trimming cut 4 bases from V and 7 bases from J; bases unmatched to any gene: 10. Here the CDR3 DNA reads TGCGCCAGCAGCAGCGGGAGTCAGGCGGAAAATGAGCAGTTCTTC. Its translation is CASSSGSQAENEQFF.